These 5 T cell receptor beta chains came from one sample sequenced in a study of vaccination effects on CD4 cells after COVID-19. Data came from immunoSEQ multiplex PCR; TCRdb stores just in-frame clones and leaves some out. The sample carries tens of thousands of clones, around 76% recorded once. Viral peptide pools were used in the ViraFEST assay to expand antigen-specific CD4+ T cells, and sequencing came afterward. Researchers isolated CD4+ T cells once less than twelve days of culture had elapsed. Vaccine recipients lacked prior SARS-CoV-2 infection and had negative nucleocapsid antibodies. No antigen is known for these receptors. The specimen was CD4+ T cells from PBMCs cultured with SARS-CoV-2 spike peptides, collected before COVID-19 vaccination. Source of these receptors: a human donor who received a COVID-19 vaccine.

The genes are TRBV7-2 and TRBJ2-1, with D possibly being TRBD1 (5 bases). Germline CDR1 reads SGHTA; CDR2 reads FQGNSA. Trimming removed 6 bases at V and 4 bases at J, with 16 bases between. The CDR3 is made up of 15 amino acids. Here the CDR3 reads CASSNLRQLYNEQFF. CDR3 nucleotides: TGTGCCAGCAGTAATCTCCGACAGCTATACAATGAGCAGTTCTTC.

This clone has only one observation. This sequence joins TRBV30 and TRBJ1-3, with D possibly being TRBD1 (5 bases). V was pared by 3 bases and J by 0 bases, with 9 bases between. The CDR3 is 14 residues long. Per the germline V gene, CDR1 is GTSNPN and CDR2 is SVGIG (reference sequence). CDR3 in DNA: TGTGCCTGGAGGGGACTTATCTCTGGAAACACCATATATTTT. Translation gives CAWRGLISGNTIYF.

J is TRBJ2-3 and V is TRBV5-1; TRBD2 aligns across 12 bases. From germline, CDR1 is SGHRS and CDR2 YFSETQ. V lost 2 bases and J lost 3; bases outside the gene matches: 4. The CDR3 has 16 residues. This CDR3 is CASSFTSGGSTDTQYF. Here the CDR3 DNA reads TGCGCCAGCAGCTTTACTAGCGGGGGGAGTACAGATACGCAGTATTTT.

CDR3 residues: CASSEGPETQYF. CDR3 coding DNA: TGTGCCAGCAGTGAAGGGCCAGAGACCCAGTACTTC. The rearrangement uses TRBV6-1 and TRBJ2-5; D remains unclear. The germline CDR1 and CDR2 sequences are MNHNS and SASEGT. V was shortened by 1 base and J by 4 bases, with 4 bases between the two germline ends. The CDR3 consists of 12 residues.

Here the CDR3 reads CASSRDRSHTSTDTQYF. CDR3 bases: TGCGCCAGCAGTCGGGACAGAAGTCATACTAGCACAGATACGCAGTATTTT. The chain employs TRBV5-1 and TRBJ2-3; 7 bases agree with TRBD1. Trimming at V came to 5 bases and at J to 0 bases, leaving 12 bases not matched to a gene. Germline-derived CDR1 and CDR2 are SGHRS and YFSETQ. This CDR3 is 17 amino acids long.